Listed here are 28 T cell receptor beta chains from one sample, sequenced in a study of resident and recirculating memory T cells in vitiligo. Produced via immunoSEQ multiplex PCR; TCRdb's table is partial and in-frame only. The table has roughly 80,000 clones, about 91% seen once. The material sequenced was blood. These receptors all come from a male donor with vitiligo.

The CDR3 reads CASRRTSGNTGELFF. The CDR3 DNA reads as TGTGCCAGCAGGCGGACTAGCGGTAACACCGGGGAGCTGTTTTTT. The chain joins TRBV7-3 to TRBJ2-2, with 10 bases fitting TRBD2. V trimming: 6 bases; J trimming: 2 bases; junction bases outside the gene matches: 3. This CDR3 region has 15 residues. Germline V CDR1 and CDR2: SGHTA, FQGTGA.

A few counts support this clone. The V call is TRBV10-3, the J call TRBJ1-5; D is unresolved. CDR3 length: 12 amino acids. Germline-derived CDR1 and CDR2 are ENHRY and SYGVKD. Trimming pared 8 bases from V and 2 bases from J, leaving 7 bases between. The CDR3 bases are TGTGCCATCCGAGAGGGCAATCAGCCCCAGCATTTT. It translates to CAIREGNQPQHF.

This rearrangement joins TRBV7-9 to TRBJ2-1; 7 positions match TRBD2. With V trimmed by 6 bases and J by 10 bases, 12 bases remained unmatched. There are 14 residues in the CDR3. Germline lookup yields CDR1 SEHNR and CDR2 FQNEAQ (reference sequence). The DNA for the CDR3 is TGTGCCAGCAGAGTTGTTGGGGGGGTTCGGGAGCAGTTCTTC. This gives the protein CASRVVGGVREQFF.

The rearrangement uses TRBV7-2 and TRBJ2-2; maybe TRBD2 (5 bases). V was pared by 5 bases and J by 6 bases, with 13 bases between. Germline CDR1 and CDR2: SGHTA and FQGNSA. The CDR3 runs to 14 residues. CDR3 in amino acids: CASSEGPYAGELFF. The DNA of the CDR3 is TGTGCCAGCAGCGAGGGCCCTTATGCCGGGGAGCTGTTTTTT.

The CDR3: CASSQGRGFNEKLFF. The CDR3 DNA sequence: TGCGCCAGCAGCCAAGGCCGCGGATTTAATGAAAAACTGTTTTTT. This chain links TRBV4-3 with TRBJ1-4; D uncertain. V was clipped by 1 base and J by 4 bases, with 10 bases between them. This CDR3 comprises 15 residues. From germline, CDR1 is LGHNA and CDR2 YSLEER.

J is TRBJ2-4 and V is TRBV5-6, with D maybe TRBD2 (6 bases). V was cut by 4 bases and J by 5 bases, with 13 bases left in between. CDR3 size: 14 residues. Per the germline V gene, CDR1 is SGHDT and CDR2 is YYEEEE. In nucleotides, the CDR3 is TGTGCCAGCAGCCCGGGGGTAGGGGAAAACATTCAGTACTTC. It translates to CASSPGVGENIQYF.

The chain has TRBV5-6 and TRBJ2-3; TRBD2 aligns across 8 bases. This CDR3 contains 17 residues. The V segment lost 1 base and the J segment 2 bases; nucleotides outside the gene matches: 9. Germline V gene lookup returns CDR1 SGHDT and CDR2 YYEEEE. CDR3 amino acids: CASSLLSSGRLTDTQYF. In DNA, the CDR3 is TGTGCCAGCAGCTTGCTCTCTAGCGGGCGCCTCACAGATACGCAGTATTTT.

The V gene is TRBV5-5, the J gene TRBJ1-2, with TRBD1 matching 7 bases. The CDR3 runs 13 residues. In germline, CDR1 is SGHKS, CDR2 YYEKEE (reference sequence). The V gene end was trimmed by 0 bases and the J gene end by 8 bases; junction bases not matched to a gene: 4. The CDR3 sequence is CASSLATGEGYTF. The CDR3 DNA reads as TGTGCCAGCAGCTTGGCAACAGGGGAAGGCTACACCTTC.

The chain is built from TRBV9 and TRBJ2-7, with D perhaps matching TRBD2 (6 bases). The CDR3 has 13 residues. CDR1 is SGDLS and CDR2 is YYNGEE in the germline V gene. Trimming removed 7 bases at V and 5 bases at J, with 16 bases between. CDR3 protein: CASGFGGNDEQYF. CDR3 bases: TGTGCCAGCGGGTTCGGAGGGAACGACGAGCAGTACTTC.

In its sample, this clone is medium-sized. The CDR3 bases are TGTGCCAGCAGCACCAAAAGGGAGGGTGGGGATCAGCCCCAGCATTTT. Translated, it gives CASSTKREGGDQPQHF. This chain joins TRBV2 and TRBJ1-5; unclear D gene. The CDR3 extends over 16 amino acids. V was cut by 6 bases and J by 5 bases, with 20 bases left in between. The germline CDR1 and CDR2 sequences are SNHLY and FYNNEI. Looking up the rest from reference TRBV2 and TRBJ1-5 gives the full variable domain: EPEVTQTPSHQVTQMGQEVILRCVPISNHLYFYWYRQILGQKVEFLVSFYNNEISEKSEIFDDQFSVERPDGSNFTLKIRSTKLEDSAMYFCASSTKREGGDQPQHFGDGTRLSIL.

This clone was picked up one time. This CDR3 reads CASSLAWTGKRNEQFF. The CDR3 DNA reads as TGCGCCAGCAGCTTGGCCTGGACAGGGAAGAGGAATGAGCAGTTCTTC. The V call is TRBV5-1, the J call TRBJ2-1; 8 nucleotides match TRBD1. Germline V gene sequence: CDR1 SGHRS, CDR2 YFSETQ. The V gene end was trimmed by 0 bases and the J gene end by 7 bases; junction bases not matched to a gene: 9. This CDR3 is 16 amino acids long.

The J gene is TRBJ2-3, the V gene TRBV6-4; 7 nucleotides align to TRBD2. The CDR3 is 16 amino acids. From germline, CDR1 is MRHNA and CDR2 SNTAGT. V lost 1 base, J lost 5 bases, and 9 bases stayed unmatched. CDR3 amino acids: CASSDFGGGPLDTQYF. CDR3 sequence (DNA): TGTGCCAGCAGTGACTTCGGGGGAGGGCCGTTAGATACGCAGTATTTT.

The chain has TRBV4-1 and TRBJ2-7; perhaps TRBD1 as D (6 bases). The CDR3 consists of 14 residues. The V end lost 2 bases, the J end lost 7 bases, and 15 bases lay between the germline ends. Germline CDR1 is MGHRA and CDR2 is YSYEKL. The CDR3 nucleotides are TGCGCCAGCAGCCAACCGAGACAGGCTAGGGAGCAGTACTTC. Translating gives CASSQPRQAREQYF.

The V call is TRBV2, the J call TRBJ1-1; D is uncertain. The CDR3 has 15 amino acids. The V and J ends lost 6 bases and 4 bases respectively, with 18 bases between them. CDR1 and CDR2 (germline): SNHLY, FYNNEI. In DNA form, the CDR3 reads TGTGCCAGCAGGTCAAGGAGTTACGGGATCACTGAAGCTTTCTTT. Translating gives CASRSRSYGITEAFF.

The rearrangement uses TRBV6-1 and TRBJ2-2; 7 bases match TRBD1. The CDR3 is 13 amino acids. Per germline, CDR1 MNHNS and CDR2 SASEGT. V lost 8 bases to trimming and J lost 2 bases; unmatched junction nucleotides: 2. CDR3 DNA sequence: TGTGCCAGCCGACAGGGAAACACCGGGGAGCTGTTTTTT. Protein sequence: CASRQGNTGELFF.

This sequence joins TRBV28 and TRBJ2-7; the D gene is possibly TRBD2 (6 bases). The germline V gene has CDR1 MDHEN and CDR2 SYDVKM. The ends were cut back, 3 bases at V and 1 base at J, with 16 bases in the middle. The CDR3 is 16 amino acids. The CDR3 DNA is TGTGCCAGCAGTTTCCTAGGGGTAGCGGCATCCTACGAGCAGTACTTC. It yields the protein CASSFLGVAASYEQYF.

CDR3 DNA: TGTGCCAGCAGCCCCGGGAGCTTTGGGGCCGGCGATGAGCAGTTCTTC. The encoded protein is CASSPGSFGAGDEQFF. The chain is built from TRBV7-2 and TRBJ2-1; D possibly corresponds to TRBD2 (6 bases). V gave up 5 bases and J gave up 8 bases, with 22 bases separating them. Looked up from germline, CDR1 is SGHTA and CDR2 is FQGNSA. The CDR3 consists of 16 residues.

The V and J genes are TRBV5-1 and TRBJ2-1, with 9 nucleotides matching TRBD2. V gave up 5 bases and J gave up 4 bases; unmatched junction bases: 4. This CDR3 contains 14 residues. The germline V gene encodes CDR1 SGHRS and CDR2 YFSETQ. CDR3 region: CASRMAGGYNEQFF. CDR3 bases: TGCGCCAGCAGGATGGCGGGAGGGTACAATGAGCAGTTCTTC. Full variable domain (missing parts from reference TRBV5-1 and TRBJ2-1): KAGVTQTPRYLIKTRGQQVTLSCSPISGHRSVSWYQQTPGQGLQFLFEYFSETQRNKGNFPGRFSGRQFSNSRSEMNVSTLELGDSALYLCASRMAGGYNEQFFGPGTRLTVL.

J is TRBJ1-5 and V is TRBV28; D unresolved. CDR3 length equals 15 residues. Trimming pared 3 bases from V and 1 base from J, leaving 10 bases between. Germline-derived CDR1 and CDR2 are MDHEN and SYDVKM. In DNA, the CDR3 is TGTGCCAGCAGTTTTAGTCAGGCGAGCAATCAGCCCCAGCATTTT. This codes for CASSFSQASNQPQHF. The full variable domain, its missing parts supplied by reference TRBV28 and TRBJ1-5, is DVKVTQSSRYLVKRTGEKVFLECVQDMDHENMFWYRQDPGLGLRLIYFSYDVKMKEKGDIPEGYSVSREKKERFSLILESASTNQTSMYLCASSFSQASNQPQHFGDGTRLSIL.

V gene TRBV7-9 combines with J gene TRBJ2-7; perhaps TRBD1 as D (7 bases). Trimming removed 2 bases at V and 1 base at J, with 12 bases between. CDR3 size: 15 residues. Per the germline V gene, CDR1 is SEHNR and CDR2 is FQNEAQ (reference sequence). The DNA of the CDR3 is TGTGCCAGCAGCTTATTTCAGGGGGGTTCCTACGAGCAGTACTTC. Encoded protein: CASSLFQGGSYEQYF.

This chain connects TRBV6-1 to TRBJ2-3; possible D gene TRBD1, 6 bases. This CDR3 region has 14 residues. Looked up from germline, CDR1 is MNHNS and CDR2 is SASEGT. V shed 2 bases and J shed 3 bases, with 9 bases lying between them. The CDR3: CASSEPQGTDTQYF. As DNA, the CDR3 is TGTGCCAGCAGTGAACCTCAGGGGACAGATACGCAGTATTTT.

The CDR3 DNA is TGTGCCAGTAGACGAACAGGGGGCTTGTACAATGAGCAGTTCTTC. Its protein product is CASRRTGGLYNEQFF. The chain is built from TRBV19 and TRBJ2-1; 9 bases fit TRBD1. V gave up 6 bases and J gave up 4 bases; unmatched junction bases: 7. This CDR3 has 15 residues. CDR1 LNHDA and CDR2 SQIVND come from the germline V gene (reference sequence).

This sequence joins TRBV5-1 and TRBJ2-2; 11 nucleotides match TRBD1. CDR3 length equals 16 residues. V lost 4 bases, J lost 6 bases, and 8 bases stayed unmatched. Per germline, CDR1 SGHRS and CDR2 YFSETQ. The CDR3 DNA reads as TGCGCCAGCAGCGTCGGGACAGGGGGTATCGCCGGGGAGCTGTTTTTT. Its protein product is CASSVGTGGIAGELFF. The complete variable domain, with remaining parts taken from reference TRBV5-1 and TRBJ2-2, reads KAGVTQTPRYLIKTRGQQVTLSCSPISGHRSVSWYQQTPGQGLQFLFEYFSETQRNKGNFPGRFSGRQFSNSRSEMNVSTLELGDSALYLCASSVGTGGIAGELFFGEGSRLTVL.

The V gene is TRBV7-8, the J gene TRBJ2-3, with 9 bases aligning to TRBD2. With V trimmed by 1 base and J by 1 base, 3 bases remained unmatched. Germline CDR1 SGHVS, CDR2 FQNEAQ. The CDR3 consists of 16 residues. The CDR3 region has the DNA TGTGCCAGCAGCTTAGTACGACTAGCGGGCACAGATACGCAGTATTTT. Translated: CASSLVRLAGTDTQYF.

V and J are TRBV2 and TRBJ2-3; 14 bases align to TRBD2. CDR1 and CDR2 from the germline V gene are SNHLY and FYNNEI. V lost 5 bases to trimming and J lost 7 bases; unmatched junction nucleotides: 5. This CDR3 is 15 amino acids long. The DNA of the CDR3 is TGTGCCAGCAGTTGGACTAGCGGGAGGTCCCATACGCAGTATTTT. This gives the protein CASSWTSGRSHTQYF.

This CDR3 reads CASSKTGTSITGELFF. CDR3 nucleotides: TGTGCCAGCAGCAAAACCGGGACTAGTATTACCGGGGAGCTGTTTTTT. The chain carries TRBV7-7 and TRBJ2-2; 8 nucleotides line up with TRBD2. With V trimmed by 5 bases and J by 5 bases, 10 bases remained unmatched. This CDR3 has 16 amino acids. Germline lookup yields CDR1 SSHAT and CDR2 FNYEAQ (reference sequence).

The chain employs TRBV4-1 and TRBJ2-6; 7 positions agree with TRBD1. The V gene end was trimmed by 2 bases and the J gene end by 1 base; junction bases not matched to a gene: 8. The CDR3 is 18 amino acids. The V gene's germline CDR1 is MGHRA and CDR2 YSYEKL. In DNA form, the CDR3 reads TGCGCCAGCAGCCAACAAGGGACAGATATTTCTGGGGCCAACGTCCTGACTTTC. Its translation is CASSQQGTDISGANVLTF.

The rearrangement joins TRBV7-9 to TRBJ2-3; 15 nucleotides agree with TRBD2. Germline CDR1 and CDR2: SEHNR and FQNEAQ (reference sequence). CDR3 length: 18 residues. V lost 4 bases, J lost 4 bases, and 9 bases stayed unmatched. As DNA, the CDR3 is TGTGCCAGCAGCTCCCTTGGACTAGCGGGAGGGCCAGCAGATACGCAGTATTTT. Protein sequence: CASSSLGLAGGPADTQYF.